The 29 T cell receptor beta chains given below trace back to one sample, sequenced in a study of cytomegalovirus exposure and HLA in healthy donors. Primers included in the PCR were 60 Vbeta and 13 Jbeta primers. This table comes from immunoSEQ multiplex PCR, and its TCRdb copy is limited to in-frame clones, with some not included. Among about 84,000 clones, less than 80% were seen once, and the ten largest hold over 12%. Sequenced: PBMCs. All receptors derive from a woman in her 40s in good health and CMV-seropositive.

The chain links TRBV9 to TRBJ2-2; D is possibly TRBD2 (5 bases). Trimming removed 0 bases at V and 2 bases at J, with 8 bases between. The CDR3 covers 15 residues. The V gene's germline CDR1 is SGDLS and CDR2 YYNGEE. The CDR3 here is CASSVASGNTGELFF. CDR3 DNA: TGTGCCAGCAGCGTAGCCAGCGGAAACACCGGGGAGCTGTTTTTT.

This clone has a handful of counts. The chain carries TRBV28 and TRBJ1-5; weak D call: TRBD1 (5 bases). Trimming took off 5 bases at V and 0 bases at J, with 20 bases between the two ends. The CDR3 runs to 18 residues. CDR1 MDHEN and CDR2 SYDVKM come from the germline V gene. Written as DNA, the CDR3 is TGTGCCAGCAGTCATCGAACAGGCAGAGTTTATAGCAATCAGCCCCAGCATTTT. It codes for CASSHRTGRVYSNQPQHF.

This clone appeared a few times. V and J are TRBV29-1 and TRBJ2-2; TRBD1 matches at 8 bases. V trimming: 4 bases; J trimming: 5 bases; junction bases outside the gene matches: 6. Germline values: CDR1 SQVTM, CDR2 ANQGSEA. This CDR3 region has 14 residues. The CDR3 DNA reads TGCAGCGTTGCCGGGACAGGTTTTACCGGGGAGCTGTTTTTT. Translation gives CSVAGTGFTGELFF.

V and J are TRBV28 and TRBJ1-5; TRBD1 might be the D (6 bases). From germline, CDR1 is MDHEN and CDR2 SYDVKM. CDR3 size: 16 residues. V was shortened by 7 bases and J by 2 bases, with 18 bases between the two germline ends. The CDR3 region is CASKGYRVVGNQPQHF. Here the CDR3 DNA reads TGTGCCAGCAAGGGCTACAGGGTTGTCGGCAATCAGCCCCAGCATTTT.

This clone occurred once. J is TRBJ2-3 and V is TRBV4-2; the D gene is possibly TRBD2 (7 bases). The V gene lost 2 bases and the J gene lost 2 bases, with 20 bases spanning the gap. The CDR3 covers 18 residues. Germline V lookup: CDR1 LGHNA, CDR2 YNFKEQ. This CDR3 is CASSQSPAAGTFTDTQYF. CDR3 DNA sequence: TGTGCCAGCAGCCAATCCCCGGCAGCGGGGACATTCACAGATACGCAGTATTTT.

As DNA, the CDR3 is TGTGCCAGTTCCATAGGAGGGATACCCTACGAGCAGTACTTC. Its translation is CASSIGGIPYEQYF. The rearrangement uses TRBV19 and TRBJ2-7; weak D call: TRBD2 (6 bases). The CDR3 runs 14 residues. CDR1 is LNHDA, CDR2 SQIVND, per germline (reference sequence). The V and J ends lost 8 bases and 2 bases respectively, with 16 bases between them.

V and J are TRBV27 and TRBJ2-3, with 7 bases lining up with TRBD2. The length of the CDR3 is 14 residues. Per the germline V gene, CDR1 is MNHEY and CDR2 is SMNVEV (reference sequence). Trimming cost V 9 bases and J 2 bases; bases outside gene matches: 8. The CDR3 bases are TGTGCCAGTGTCCGGAGCGGGACCACAGATACGCAGTATTTT. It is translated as CASVRSGTTDTQYF.

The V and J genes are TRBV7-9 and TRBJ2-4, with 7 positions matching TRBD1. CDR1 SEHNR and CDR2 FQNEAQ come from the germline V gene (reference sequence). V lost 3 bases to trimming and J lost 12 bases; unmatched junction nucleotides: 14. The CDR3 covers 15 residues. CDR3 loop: CASSLEQGDPNDQYF. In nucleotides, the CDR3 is TGTGCCAGCAGCTTGGAGCAGGGGGACCCTAATGATCAGTACTTC.

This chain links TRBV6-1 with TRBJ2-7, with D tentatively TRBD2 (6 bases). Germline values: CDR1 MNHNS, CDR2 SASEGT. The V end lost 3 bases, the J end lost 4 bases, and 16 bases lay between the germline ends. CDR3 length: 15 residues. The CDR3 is CASSDGGSFHYEQYF. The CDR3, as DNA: TGTGCCAGCAGTGACGGGGGATCCTTCCATTACGAGCAGTACTTC.

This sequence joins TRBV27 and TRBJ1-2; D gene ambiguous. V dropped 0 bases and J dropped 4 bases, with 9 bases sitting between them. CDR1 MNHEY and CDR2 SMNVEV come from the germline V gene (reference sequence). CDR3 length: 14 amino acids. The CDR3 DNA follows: TGTGCCAGCAGTTTATCTCGGGGTGGCTATGGCTACACCTTC. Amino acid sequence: CASSLSRGGYGYTF.

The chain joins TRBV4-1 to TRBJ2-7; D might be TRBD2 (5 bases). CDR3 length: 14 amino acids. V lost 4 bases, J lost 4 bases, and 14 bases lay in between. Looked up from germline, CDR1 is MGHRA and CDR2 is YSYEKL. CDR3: CASSLDRGSYEQYF. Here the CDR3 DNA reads TGCGCCAGCAGCCTCGATCGGGGAAGTTACGAGCAGTACTTC.

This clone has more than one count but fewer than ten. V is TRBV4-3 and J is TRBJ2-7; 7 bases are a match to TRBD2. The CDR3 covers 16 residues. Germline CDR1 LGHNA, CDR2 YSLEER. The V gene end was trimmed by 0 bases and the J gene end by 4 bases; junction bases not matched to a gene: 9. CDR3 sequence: CASSQERGGSGYEQYF. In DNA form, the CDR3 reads TGCGCCAGCAGCCAAGAACGGGGCGGGAGCGGGTACGAGCAGTACTTC.

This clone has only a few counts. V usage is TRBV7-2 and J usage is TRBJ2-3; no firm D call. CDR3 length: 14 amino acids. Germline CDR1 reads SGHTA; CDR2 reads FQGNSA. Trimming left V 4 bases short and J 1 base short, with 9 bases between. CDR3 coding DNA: TGTGCCAGCAGCTCCGTCCCGGGCACAGATACGCAGTATTTT. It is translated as CASSSVPGTDTQYF.

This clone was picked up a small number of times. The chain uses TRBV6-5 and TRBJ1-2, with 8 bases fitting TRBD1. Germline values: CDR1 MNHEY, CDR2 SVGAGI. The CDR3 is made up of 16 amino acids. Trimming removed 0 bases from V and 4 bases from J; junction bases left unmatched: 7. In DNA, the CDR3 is TGTGCCAGCAGTTACTCGGGCAGGGGGCGCTTCTATGGCTACACCTTC. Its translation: CASSYSGRGRFYGYTF.

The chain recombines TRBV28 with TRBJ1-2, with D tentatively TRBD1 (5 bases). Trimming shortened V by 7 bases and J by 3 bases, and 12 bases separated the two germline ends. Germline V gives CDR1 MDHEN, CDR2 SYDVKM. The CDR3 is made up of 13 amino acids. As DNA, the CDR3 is TGTGCCAGCACCCTACCGGGGGACTATGGCTACACCTTC. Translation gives CASTLPGDYGYTF.

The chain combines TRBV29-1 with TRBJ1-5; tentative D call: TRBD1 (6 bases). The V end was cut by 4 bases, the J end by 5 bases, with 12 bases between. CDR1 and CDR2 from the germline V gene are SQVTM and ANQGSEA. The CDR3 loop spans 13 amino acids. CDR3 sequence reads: CSVGLAGDQPQHF. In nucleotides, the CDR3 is TGCAGCGTTGGGCTGGCAGGGGATCAGCCCCAGCATTTT.

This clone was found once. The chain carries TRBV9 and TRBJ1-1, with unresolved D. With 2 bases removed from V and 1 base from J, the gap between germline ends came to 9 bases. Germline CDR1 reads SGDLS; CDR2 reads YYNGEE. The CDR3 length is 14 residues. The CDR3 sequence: CASSVSSGNTEAFF. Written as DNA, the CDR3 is TGTGCCAGCAGCGTTTCGTCAGGGAACACTGAAGCTTTCTTT.

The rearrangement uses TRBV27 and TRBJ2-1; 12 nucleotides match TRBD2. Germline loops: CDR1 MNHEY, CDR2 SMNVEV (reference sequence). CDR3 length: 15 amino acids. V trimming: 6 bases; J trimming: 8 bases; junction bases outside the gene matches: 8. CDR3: CASSPGLAGGYEQFF. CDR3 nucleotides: TGTGCCAGCAGCCCGGGACTAGCGGGCGGCTATGAGCAGTTCTTC.

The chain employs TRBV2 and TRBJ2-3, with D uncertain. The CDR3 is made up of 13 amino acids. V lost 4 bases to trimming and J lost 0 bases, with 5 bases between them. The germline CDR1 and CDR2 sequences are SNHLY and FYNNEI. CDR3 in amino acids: CASSGGSTDTQYF. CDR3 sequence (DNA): TGTGCCAGCAGTGGCGGTAGCACAGATACGCAGTATTTT.

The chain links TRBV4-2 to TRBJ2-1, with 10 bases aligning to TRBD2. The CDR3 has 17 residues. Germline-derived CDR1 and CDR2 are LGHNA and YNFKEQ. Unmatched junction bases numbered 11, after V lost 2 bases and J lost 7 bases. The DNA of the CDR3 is TGTGCCAGCAGCCAATATACTTTAGCGGGAGGTTTAAATGAGCAGTTCTTC. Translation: CASSQYTLAGGLNEQFF.

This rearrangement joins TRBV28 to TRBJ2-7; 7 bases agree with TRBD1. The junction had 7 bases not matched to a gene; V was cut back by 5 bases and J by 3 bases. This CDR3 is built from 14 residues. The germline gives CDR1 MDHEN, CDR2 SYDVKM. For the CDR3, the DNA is TGTGCCAGCAGTGCACAGGGACAGTTCTACGAGCAGTACTTC. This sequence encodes CASSAQGQFYEQYF.

The CDR3 DNA is TGTGCCAGCAGCCCAGAGGCCCCATACCCGCAGTATTTT. It is translated as CASSPEAPYPQYF. The genes are TRBV14 and TRBJ2-3; unclear D gene. The CDR3 length is 13 residues. The ends were cut back, 4 bases at V and 10 bases at J, with 15 bases in the middle. CDR1 SGHDN and CDR2 FVKESK come from the germline V gene.

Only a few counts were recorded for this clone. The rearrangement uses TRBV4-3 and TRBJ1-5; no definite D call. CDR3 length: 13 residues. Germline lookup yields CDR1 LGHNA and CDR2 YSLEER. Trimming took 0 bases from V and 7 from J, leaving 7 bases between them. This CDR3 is CASSQDEGQPQHF. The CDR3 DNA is TGCGCCAGCAGCCAAGATGAGGGCCAGCCCCAGCATTTT.

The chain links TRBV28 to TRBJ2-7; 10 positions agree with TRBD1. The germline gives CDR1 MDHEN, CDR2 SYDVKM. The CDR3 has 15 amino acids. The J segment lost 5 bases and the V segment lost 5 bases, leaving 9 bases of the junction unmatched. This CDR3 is CASSPRTGGYHEQYF. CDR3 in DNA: TGTGCCAGCAGTCCGCGGACAGGGGGGTACCACGAGCAGTACTTC.

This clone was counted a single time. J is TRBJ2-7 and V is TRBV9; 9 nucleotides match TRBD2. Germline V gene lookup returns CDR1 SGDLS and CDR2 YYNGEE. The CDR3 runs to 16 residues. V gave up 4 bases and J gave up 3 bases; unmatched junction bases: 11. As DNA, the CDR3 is TGTGCCAGCAGCCCCGGGGGGGTAGCGGGAGTCTACGAGCAGTACTTC. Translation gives CASSPGGVAGVYEQYF.

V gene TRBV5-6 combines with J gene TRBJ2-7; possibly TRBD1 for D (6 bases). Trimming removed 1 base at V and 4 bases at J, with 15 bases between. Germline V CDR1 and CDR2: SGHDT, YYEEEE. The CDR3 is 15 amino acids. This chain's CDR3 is CASSLSGAGGYEQYF. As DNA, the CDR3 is TGTGCCAGCAGCTTGTCAGGGGCTGGTGGGTACGAGCAGTACTTC.

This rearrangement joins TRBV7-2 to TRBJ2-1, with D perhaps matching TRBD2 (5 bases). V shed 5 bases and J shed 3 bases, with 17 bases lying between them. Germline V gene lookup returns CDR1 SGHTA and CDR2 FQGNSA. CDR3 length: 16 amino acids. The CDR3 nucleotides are TGTGCCAGCAGCCTACGGGCGGAGGCCCGCTACAATGAGCAGTTCTTC. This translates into CASSLRAEARYNEQFF.

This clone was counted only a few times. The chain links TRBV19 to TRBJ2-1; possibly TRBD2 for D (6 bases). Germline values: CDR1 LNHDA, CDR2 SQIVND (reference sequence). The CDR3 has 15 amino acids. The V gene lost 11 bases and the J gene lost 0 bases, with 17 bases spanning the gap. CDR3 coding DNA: TGTGCCTCAACCCGGGGGAAAAGCTCCTACAATGAGCAGTTCTTC. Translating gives CASTRGKSSYNEQFF.

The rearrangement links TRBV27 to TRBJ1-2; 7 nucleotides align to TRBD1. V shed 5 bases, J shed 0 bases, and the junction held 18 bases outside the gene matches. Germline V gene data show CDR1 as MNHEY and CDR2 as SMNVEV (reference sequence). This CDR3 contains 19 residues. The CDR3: CASSPSFVGQTRANYGYTF. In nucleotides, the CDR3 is TGTGCCAGCAGTCCCTCTTTTGTGGGACAGACAAGAGCTAACTATGGCTACACCTTC.